The 15 T cell receptor beta chains reported below all come from one sample, sequenced in a study of tissue T cells after allogeneic stem cell transplantation. Time point: mouse harvest day 7 after allogeneic transplant. Each mouse received 10^7 T-cell-depleted marrow cells plus 10^6 splenic CD5+ T cells by tail vein. The method was immunoSEQ multiplex PCR; TCRdb's version includes in-frame clones alone and lacks a portion of them. The sample has some 7,700 clones, approximately 48% seen once; the top ten hold about 6.7%. The sample comprised gut tissue. The receptors were sampled from a female BALB/c mouse given C57BL/6 T cells with graft-versus-host disease after an allogeneic hematopoietic cell transplant.

This clone has a handful of counts. Mouse germline and gene names are used. Sequencing ends 1 residue short of the CDR3 end; the germline J gene provides the rest. The rearrangement uses TRBV13-1 and TRBJ2-7; D is tentatively TRBD1 or TRBD2 (5 bases each). V dropped 3 bases and J dropped 0 bases, with 10 bases sitting between them. The CDR3 spans 14 residues. Per the germline V gene, CDR1 is NSHNY and CDR2 is SYGAGN. CDR3 sequence reads: CASSVGGSSYEQYF. The covered CDR3 bases are TGTGCCAGCAGTGTCGGGGGTAGCTCCTATGAACAGTAC.

Remarks on this clone: Genes here carry mouse names. The DNA ends 1 residue before the CDR3 does, and the rest of the CDR3 is filled in from the germline J gene. V and J are TRBV3 and TRBJ1-3; no definite D call. Trimming left V 5 bases short and J 0 bases short, with 8 bases between. This CDR3 contains 14 residues. CDR1 SNHLY and CDR2 FYNGKV come from the germline V gene (reference sequence). CDR3 bases read: TGTGCCAGCAGCCGCCAGGATTCTGGAAATACGCTCTAT. Its translation: CASSRQDSGNTLY. The full CDR3 reads CASSRQDSGNTLYF.

This clone was seen a handful of times. The gene names given are mouse names. The read terminates 1 residue ahead of where the CDR3 ends, so the germline J gene completes it. This chain links TRBV14 with TRBJ2-3; D unclear. Trimming removed 2 bases from V and 0 bases from J, with 7 bases in between. Germline CDR1 reads SGHDT; CDR2 reads FRDEAV. This CDR3 spans 14 amino acids. The covered CDR3 bases are TGTGCCAGCAGTTTGCGGGCTAGTGCAGAAACGCTGTAT. It yields the protein CASSLRASAETLY. The entire CDR3 protein is CASSLRASAETLYF.

This clone is medium-sized. Mouse names are used for the genes. The CDR3 sequence: CASSLDRDTLYF. CDR3 DNA (partial): TGTGCCAGCAGTCTGGACAGGGACACCTTGTAC. The J gene is TRBJ2-4, the V gene TRBV26, with 7 nucleotides matching TRBD1. The sequence runs out 1 residue before the end of the CDR3; the remainder is reconstructed from the germline J gene. CDR1 is KGHPV and CDR2 is FQNQEV in the germline V gene (reference sequence). This CDR3 has 12 amino acids. Germline trimming cut 2 bases from V and 7 bases from J; bases unmatched to any gene: 0. Full variable domain (remainder filled in from reference TRBV26 and TRBJ2-4): NSKVIQTPRYLVKGQGQKAKMRCIPEKGHPVVFWYQQNKNNEFKFLINFQNQEVLQQIDMTEKRFSAECPSNSPCSLEIQSSEAGDSALYLCASSLDRDTLYFGAGTRLSVL.

To note about this clone: The gene names given are mouse names. The CDR3 goes on 1 residue after the read ends, and that part is filled in from the germline J gene. This chain connects TRBV2 to TRBJ1-2; a weak D match, TRBD1 (5 bases). The CDR3 has 14 residues. Germline V lookup: CDR1 LGHNA, CDR2 YSYQKL. V dropped 1 base and J dropped 1 base, with 7 bases sitting between them. The part of the CDR3 DNA that was read is TGTGCCAGCAGCCAAGGGGACGGAAACTCCGACTACACC. Residues: CASSQGDGNSDYT. The CDR3 in full is CASSQGDGNSDYTF.

With regard to this clone: Each gene name is a mouse one. The CDR3 extends 1 residue past the end of the read, so its final part is completed from the germline J gene. The chain joins TRBV26 to TRBJ1-5, with unresolved D. In germline, CDR1 is KGHPV, CDR2 FQNQEV (reference sequence). Trimming removed 0 bases at V and 0 bases at J, with 0 bases between. There are 13 residues in the CDR3. The sequenced CDR3 bases are TGTGCCAGCAGTCTGTCTAACAACCAGGCTCCGCTT. Protein product: CASSLSNNQAPL. The entire CDR3 is CASSLSNNQAPLF.

About this clone: The genes and germline here are from mouse. The read is 1 residue too short to cover the CDR3 end, so that end is filled in from the germline J gene. The gene calls are TRBV26 and TRBJ1-4; D is unclear. Germline CDR1 is KGHPV and CDR2 is FQNQEV (reference sequence). The CDR3 spans 15 residues. The V end lost 0 bases, the J end lost 0 bases, and 5 bases lay between the germline ends. This CDR3 reads CASSLSLLSNERLFF. The sequenced CDR3 bases are TGTGCCAGCAGTCTGTCGCTCCTTTCCAACGAAAGATTATTT. Full variable domain (missing parts from reference TRBV26 and TRBJ1-4): NSKVIQTPRYLVKGQGQKAKMRCIPEKGHPVVFWYQQNKNNEFKFLINFQNQEVLQQIDMTEKRFSAECPSNSPCSLEIQSSEAGDSALYLCASSLSLLSNERLFFGHGTKLSVL.

A remark on this clone: Mouse names are used for the genes. With the read ending 1 residue before the CDR3 end, the germline J gene is used to fill in that end. The chain has TRBV13-3 and TRBJ2-1; D gene unclear. CDR1 is NNHDY and CDR2 is SYVADS in the germline V gene. This CDR3 is 10 amino acids long. Trimming stripped 5 bases from V and 7 bases from J, with 4 bases between. The CDR3: CASRGAEQFF. The CDR3 DNA, read in part, is TGTGCCAGCAGGGGGGCTGAGCAGTTC.

This clone was found a few times. The genes and germline here are from mouse. The CDR3 protein is CSSSQRGGAETLYF. CDR3 DNA (partial): TGCTCCAGCAGTCAACGGGGGGGTGCAGAAACGCTGTAT. This chain joins TRBV23 and TRBJ2-3; whether TRBD2, the table's D call, matches the DNA was not checked. The read stops 1 residue short of the end of the CDR3; the missing end is completed from the germline J gene. The CDR3 is made up of 14 amino acids. Per the germline V gene, CDR1 is KGHTA and CDR2 is FQNQQP.

In its sample, this clone was seen a few times. Mouse gene names and germline throughout. The sequenced fragment ends 1 residue before the CDR3 boundary, so the rest is inferred from the germline J gene. The chain employs TRBV23 and TRBJ2-7. The CDR3 totals 13 residues. The germline gives CDR1 KGHTA, CDR2 FQNQQP. The CDR3 DNA, read in part, is TGCTCCAGCAGTCAAAGGGGGGCCTATGAACAGTAC. Protein product: CSSSQRGAYEQY. The full-length CDR3 reads as CSSSQRGAYEQYF.

Details on this clone: The listed genes are named as in mouse. The read is 1 residue too short to cover the CDR3 end, so that end is filled in from the germline J gene. The chain combines TRBV15 with TRBJ2-2; the D gene is possibly TRBD1 (5 bases). Germline CDR1 reads SGHND; CDR2 reads FRSKSL. The CDR3 sequence is 14 residues long. V gave up 4 bases and J gave up 2 bases, with 8 bases separating them. Incomplete CDR3 DNA: TGTGCCAGCAGTTCGCAGGGTAACACCGGGCAGCTCTAC. Its protein is CASSSQGNTGQLY. The whole CDR3 sequence reads CASSSQGNTGQLYF.

As to this clone: Gene names and germline refer to mouse. Coverage ceases 1 residue before the CDR3 finishes, and the germline J gene fills in the end. V usage is TRBV3 and J usage is TRBJ1-1; tentatively, D is TRBD1 (6 bases). The CDR3 totals 14 residues. Germline assignment: CDR1 SNHLY and CDR2 FYNGKV (reference sequence). Trimming took off 4 bases at V and 3 bases at J, with 12 bases between the two ends. Here the CDR3 reads CASSSRRGDTEVFF. CDR3 bases read: TGTGCCAGCAGCTCACGCAGGGGAGACACAGAAGTCTTC.

Of note for this clone: Genes here carry mouse names. The sequenced fragment ends 1 residue before the CDR3 boundary, so the rest is inferred from the germline J gene. The chain is built from TRBV15 and TRBJ1-1; 10 bases align to TRBD1. The germline V gene has CDR1 SGHND and CDR2 FRSKSL. With V trimmed by 1 base and J by 5 bases, 1 base remained unmatched. The CDR3 has 14 residues. The CDR3 sequence is CASSLGTGGTEVFF. The DNA read from the CDR3 is TGTGCCAGCAGTTTAGGGACAGGGGGGACAGAAGTCTTC.

Comments on this clone: Mouse gene names apply. Read data end 1 residue before the CDR3 end; the end is taken from the germline J gene. The chain links TRBV15 to TRBJ2-3, with a tentative D call TRBD1 (6 bases). V dropped 4 bases and J dropped 4 bases, with 9 bases sitting between them. CDR3 size: 13 residues. The germline V gene encodes CDR1 SGHND and CDR2 FRSKSL. CDR3 DNA, as far as it was read: TGTGCCAGCAGTTCCGGGACATCAGAAACGCTGTAT. Its protein product is CASSSGTSETLY. The CDR3 in its entirety is CASSSGTSETLYF.

As for this clone: Gene names are mouse gene names. Sequencing ends 1 residue short of the CDR3 end; the germline J gene provides the rest. V gene TRBV26 combines with J gene TRBJ1-5, with D perhaps TRBD1 (6 bases). The CDR3 sequence is 15 residues long. Germline CDR1 and CDR2: KGHPV and FQNQEV (reference sequence). V lost 6 bases to trimming and J lost 2 bases, with 14 bases between them. The CDR3 reads CASSLRDNYNQAPLF. The DNA read from the CDR3 is TGTGCCAGCAGCCTCCGGGACAATTACAACCAGGCTCCGCTT.